These 12 T cell receptor beta chains were sequenced from one sample in a study of T cell responses to AZD1222 COVID-19 vaccine. Clones were read by immunoSEQ multiplex PCR, and TCRdb kept only the in-frame ones, dropping some. The profile shows 100,000 to 150,000 clones, more than 75% of them singletons. This material consisted of peripheral blood, taken 28 days after the second AZD1222 dose. The source is an adult who received the AZD1222 COVID-19 vaccine.

The chain combines TRBV12-3 or TRBV12-4 with TRBJ1-2, with D possibly matching TRBD1 (5 bases). The length of the CDR3 is 13 residues. Deletions cut 3 bases from V and 8 bases from J, with 13 bases between. The CDR3 DNA reads as TGTGCCAGCAGTTTTGCAGGGACCGGAGGCTACACCTTC. Translated: CASSFAGTGGYTF.

The chain carries TRBV30 and TRBJ1-5; D gene ambiguous. Germline-derived CDR1 and CDR2 are GTSNPN and SVGIG (reference sequence). The CDR3 runs 13 residues. V was clipped by 2 bases and J by 3 bases, with 8 bases between them. The CDR3 region has the DNA TGTGCCTGGAGTCCCCAGTACAATCAGCCCCAGCATTTT. It is translated as CAWSPQYNQPQHF.

This clone was picked up a small number of times. The chain uses TRBV20-1 and TRBJ1-6; D is ambiguous. The CDR3 is made up of 13 amino acids. Per the germline V gene, CDR1 is DFQATT and CDR2 is SNEGSKA (reference sequence). Trimming shortened V by 3 bases and J by 5 bases, and 8 bases separated the two germline ends. The CDR3 spells CSASGSHNSPLHF. CDR3 coding DNA: TGCAGTGCTAGTGGTAGCCATAATTCACCCCTCCACTTT.

The chain joins TRBV5-1 to TRBJ1-2; D is uncertain. Germline V gives CDR1 SGHRS, CDR2 YFSETQ. CDR3 size: 15 residues. With 0 bases removed from V and 0 bases from J, the gap between germline ends came to 9 bases. The CDR3 DNA follows: TGCGCCAGCAGCTTGGCCGAAAGATCTAACTATGGCTACACCTTC. Protein sequence: CASSLAERSNYGYTF.

The chain uses TRBV7-8 and TRBJ2-5, with 8 bases identical to TRBD2. With V trimmed by 5 bases and J by 2 bases, 4 bases remained unmatched. CDR3 length: 14 amino acids. CDR1 and CDR2 from the germline V gene are SGHVS and FQNEAQ. In nucleotides, the CDR3 is TGTGCCAGCAGCCCGGGGGGGCGTCAAGAGACCCAGTACTTC. Residues: CASSPGGRQETQYF.

This clone was seen once. J is TRBJ2-2 and V is TRBV30, with no clear D. Germline CDR1 is GTSNPN and CDR2 is SVGIG (reference sequence). The V gene lost 4 bases and the J gene lost 2 bases, with 17 bases spanning the gap. This CDR3 spans 16 amino acids. The CDR3: CAWKRAGRVNTGELFF. CDR3 nucleotide sequence: TGTGCCTGGAAAAGAGCTGGACGGGTAAACACCGGGGAGCTGTTTTTT.

The gene calls are TRBV2 and TRBJ2-7; 10 bases are shared with TRBD1. The CDR3 length is 14 residues. The germline V gene has CDR1 SNHLY and CDR2 FYNNEI. The ends lost 6 bases at V and 1 base at J; junction bases unmatched: 3. The CDR3 DNA is TGTGCCAGCAGCAGGGACAGGGGTTCCTACGAGCAGTACTTC. It codes for CASSRDRGSYEQYF.

The chain links TRBV2 to TRBJ1-2; D gene ambiguous. Germline loops: CDR1 SNHLY, CDR2 FYNNEI. The CDR3 contains 13 residues. The V and J ends lost 3 bases and 4 bases respectively, with 9 bases between them. The CDR3 region is CASSDMVGYGYTF. In DNA form, the CDR3 reads TGTGCCAGCAGTGACATGGTGGGCTATGGCTACACCTTC.

V usage is TRBV24-1 and J usage is TRBJ2-3; 7 bases are shared with TRBD1. This CDR3 is built from 15 residues. Germline trimming cut 3 bases from V and 4 bases from J; bases unmatched to any gene: 6. The germline CDR1 and CDR2 sequences are KGHDR and SFDVKD. This CDR3 reads CATSDTRQGADTQYF. The CDR3 nucleotides are TGTGCCACCAGTGATACCCGACAGGGAGCAGATACGCAGTATTTT.

The chain has TRBV5-4 and TRBJ1-6; D is unclear. Germline CDR1 SGHNT, CDR2 YYREEE (reference sequence). The V gene lost 7 bases and the J gene lost 7 bases, with 15 bases spanning the gap. This CDR3 region has 14 residues. CDR3 in amino acids: CASHAAAINSPLHF. In DNA, the CDR3 is TGTGCCAGCCATGCGGCCGCCATAAATTCACCCCTCCACTTT.

The V and J genes are TRBV27 and TRBJ2-1; TRBD2 matches 11 bases. The CDR3 contains 15 residues. The V segment lost 4 bases and the J segment 8 bases; nucleotides outside the gene matches: 7. The germline V gene has CDR1 MNHEY and CDR2 SMNVEV (reference sequence). The CDR3 DNA is TGTGCCAGCAGTTCACTAGCGGGGGCTGGGGATGAGCAGTTCTTC. This codes for CASSSLAGAGDEQFF.

As DNA, the CDR3 is TGTGCCACCAGCAGAGATTATGAGGGGGAAAAACTGTTTTTT. Translation: CATSRDYEGEKLFF. The chain uses TRBV15 and TRBJ1-4, with a tentative D call TRBD1 (5 bases). Deletions cut 0 bases from V and 8 bases from J, with 10 bases between. Germline V gene data show CDR1 as LNHNV and CDR2 as YYDKDF (reference sequence). This CDR3 is 14 amino acids long.